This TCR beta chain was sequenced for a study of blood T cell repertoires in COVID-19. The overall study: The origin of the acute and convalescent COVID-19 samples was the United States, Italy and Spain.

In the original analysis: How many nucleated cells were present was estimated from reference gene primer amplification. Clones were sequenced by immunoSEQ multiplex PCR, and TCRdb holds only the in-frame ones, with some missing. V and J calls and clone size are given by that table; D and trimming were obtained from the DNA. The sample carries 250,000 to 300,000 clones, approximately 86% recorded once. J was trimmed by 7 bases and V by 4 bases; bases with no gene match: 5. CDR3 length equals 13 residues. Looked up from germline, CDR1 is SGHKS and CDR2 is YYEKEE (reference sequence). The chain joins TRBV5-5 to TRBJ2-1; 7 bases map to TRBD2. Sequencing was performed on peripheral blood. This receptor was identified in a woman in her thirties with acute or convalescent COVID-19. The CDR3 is CASSPGGGNEQFF. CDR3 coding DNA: TGTGCCAGCAGCCCTGGGGGGGGGAATGAGCAGTTCTTC.